A selection of T cell receptor beta chains follows, all from one sample in a study of blood T cell repertoires in COVID-19. Method: immunoSEQ multiplex PCR; TCRdb's copy keeps in-frame clones and lacks some. The table lists a few hundred thousand clones, roughly 90% of them singletons. Sequences were obtained from PBMCs or T cells enriched from blood (not recorded which). Receptors originate from a woman aged 25 to 45 who had recovered from COVID-19. The CDR3 runs from the conserved cysteine through the conserved F or W. Fields, in order: clone size, D gene, J gene, V gene, CDR3 DNA, CDR3 protein. The D gene is left open where the match is weak. Size values are once, few and many counts, or a class for expanded clones, and some rows have none.

clone size: .; D gene: .; J gene: TRBJ2-7; V gene: TRBV19; CDR3 DNA: TGTGCCAGTAGACTAATCCGGGACTCACCCTACGAGCAGTACTTC; CDR3 protein: CASRLIRDSPYEQYF
clone size: .; D gene: TRBD1; J gene: TRBJ2-7; V gene: TRBV5-1; CDR3 DNA: TGCGCCAGCAGCCTAGGGACAGGGGTCGACGAGCAGTACTTC; CDR3 protein: CASSLGTGVDEQYF
clone size: once; D gene: TRBD2; J gene: TRBJ2-1; V gene: TRBV4-3; CDR3 DNA: TGCGCCAGCAGCCAAGACATGCCGGGAGGGGGAAATGAGCAGTTCTTC; CDR3 protein: CASSQDMPGGGNEQFF
clone size: .; D gene: TRBD1; J gene: TRBJ2-7; V gene: TRBV27; CDR3 DNA: TGTGCCAGCAGTTTACGGACAGGGCTCTACGAGCAGTACTTC; CDR3 protein: CASSLRTGLYEQYF
clone size: .; D gene: TRBD1; J gene: TRBJ1-4; V gene: TRBV3-1/TRBV3-2; CDR3 DNA: TGTGCCAGCAGCCAAGGGCAGGGGGCCGGTGAAAAACTGTTTTTT; CDR3 protein: CASSQGQGAGEKLFF
clone size: .; D gene: .; J gene: TRBJ1-4; V gene: TRBV7-8; CDR3 DNA: TGTGCCAGCAGCTTAAATCGGGGAGGGACTAGGGAAAAACTGTTTTTT; CDR3 protein: CASSLNRGGTREKLFF
clone size: .; D gene: .; J gene: TRBJ2-5; V gene: TRBV7-8; CDR3 DNA: TGTGCCAGCAGCTTTATCTCCCTTCGGGAGACCCAGTACTTC; CDR3 protein: CASSFISLRETQYF
clone size: .; D gene: .; J gene: TRBJ2-3; V gene: TRBV20-1; CDR3 DNA: TGCAGTGCTAGAGATCGGGATACGCAGTATTTT; CDR3 protein: CSARDRDTQYF
clone size: .; D gene: .; J gene: TRBJ2-3; V gene: TRBV4-1; CDR3 DNA: TGCGCCAGCAGCCAAATAGCCGATACGCAGTATTTT; CDR3 protein: CASSQIADTQYF
clone size: .; D gene: .; J gene: TRBJ1-2; V gene: TRBV25-1; CDR3 DNA: TGTGCCAGCAGGACAGGAGGAGCTAACTATGGCTACACCTTC; CDR3 protein: CASRTGGANYGYTF
clone size: .; D gene: TRBD1; J gene: TRBJ1-2; V gene: TRBV14; CDR3 DNA: TGTGCCAGCAGCCATTATTCTTCCGGGACAGGGAGAGGTGGCTACACCTTC; CDR3 protein: CASSHYSSGTGRGGYTF
clone size: .; D gene: .; J gene: TRBJ2-7; V gene: TRBV5-6; CDR3 DNA: TGTGCCAGCAGCTTGGATCCACTTTGGCAGTACTTC; CDR3 protein: CASSLDPLWQYF
clone size: .; D gene: .; J gene: TRBJ2-2; V gene: TRBV6-1; CDR3 DNA: TGTGCCAGCAGTGAAGGAGGTAGCGCCACCGGGGGGGAGCTGTTTTTT; CDR3 protein: CASSEGGSATGGELFF
clone size: medium-sized; D gene: .; J gene: TRBJ2-1; V gene: TRBV3-1/TRBV3-2; CDR3 DNA: TGTGCCAGCAGCCCTTCGGGCTCCTACAATGAGCAGTTCTTC; CDR3 protein: CASSPSGSYNEQFF
clone size: .; D gene: .; J gene: TRBJ2-3; V gene: TRBV7-8; CDR3 DNA: TGTGCCAGCAGCGAGGCAGCGTCACTCCCCACAGATACGCAGTATTTT; CDR3 protein: CASSEAASLPTDTQYF
clone size: once; D gene: .; J gene: TRBJ1-2; V gene: TRBV5-4; CDR3 DNA: TGTGCCAGCAGCTGGGGCCGGAACTCTAACTATGGCTACACCTTC; CDR3 protein: CASSWGRNSNYGYTF
clone size: .; D gene: TRBD1; J gene: TRBJ2-2; V gene: TRBV15; CDR3 DNA: TGTGCCACCAGCAGCCAAATATACAGGGGGATCCCCGGGGAGCTGTTTTTT; CDR3 protein: CATSSQIYRGIPGELFF
clone size: few; D gene: .; J gene: TRBJ1-4; V gene: TRBV28; CDR3 DNA: TGTGCCAGCAGTTTAGGAGGGTCATATGGGACTAATGAAAAACTGTTTTTT; CDR3 protein: CASSLGGSYGTNEKLFF
clone size: .; D gene: TRBD1; J gene: TRBJ1-2; V gene: TRBV28; CDR3 DNA: TGTGCCAGCCTTTCAGCGGGACAGGTTAACTATGGCTACACCTTC; CDR3 protein: CASLSAGQVNYGYTF
clone size: .; D gene: .; J gene: TRBJ2-3; V gene: TRBV15; CDR3 DNA: TGTGCCACCAGCAGAGCCCAGGTTCGGCCCCCAGATACGCAGTATTTT; CDR3 protein: CATSRAQVRPPDTQYF
clone size: .; D gene: .; J gene: TRBJ1-2; V gene: TRBV5-1; CDR3 DNA: TGCGCCAGCAGCTCCGCCCAGGGCTATGGCTACACCTTC; CDR3 protein: CASSSAQGYGYTF
clone size: .; D gene: .; J gene: TRBJ2-3; V gene: TRBV6-2/TRBV6-3; CDR3 DNA: TGTGCCAGCAGTGGGACTGGGAGGGATACGCAGTATTTT; CDR3 protein: CASSGTGRDTQYF
clone size: .; D gene: TRBD2; J gene: TRBJ2-2; V gene: TRBV7-2; CDR3 DNA: TGTGCCAGCAGCGCTCGACTAGCGGGAGATTCCGGGGAGCTGTTTTTT; CDR3 protein: CASSARLAGDSGELFF
clone size: .; D gene: TRBD1; J gene: TRBJ2-7; V gene: TRBV9; CDR3 DNA: TGTGCCAGCAGCGTAGGGACAGGGTATGATGAGCAGTACTTC; CDR3 protein: CASSVGTGYDEQYF
clone size: .; D gene: .; J gene: TRBJ1-1; V gene: TRBV6-2/TRBV6-3; CDR3 DNA: TGTGCCAGCAGTTACTTGGGGGCGACCACTGAAGCTTTCTTT; CDR3 protein: CASSYLGATTEAFF
clone size: .; D gene: .; J gene: TRBJ2-3; V gene: TRBV29-1; CDR3 DNA: TGCAGCGTTCGTCCAGTCAAAACAGATACGCAGTATTTT; CDR3 protein: CSVRPVKTDTQYF
clone size: .; D gene: TRBD2; J gene: TRBJ2-7; V gene: TRBV7-9; CDR3 DNA: TGTGCCAGCAGCTTAGCAGCTAGCGGGAACTACGAGCAGTACTTC; CDR3 protein: CASSLAASGNYEQYF
clone size: .; D gene: TRBD1; J gene: TRBJ1-2; V gene: TRBV10-3; CDR3 DNA: TGTGCCATCAGCCGGGGACAGGGGGCTTCTTATGGCTACACCTTC; CDR3 protein: CAISRGQGASYGYTF
clone size: .; D gene: TRBD1; J gene: TRBJ2-7; V gene: TRBV7-9; CDR3 DNA: TGTGCCAGCAGCTTAGAATTGACAGGGGGTTTCGGTGACGAGCAGTACTTC; CDR3 protein: CASSLELTGGFGDEQYF
clone size: .; D gene: TRBD1; J gene: TRBJ2-7; V gene: TRBV6-5; CDR3 DNA: TGTGCCAGCAGGCTCGGACAGGCCTACGAGCAGTACTTC; CDR3 protein: CASRLGQAYEQYF
clone size: .; D gene: .; J gene: TRBJ2-3; V gene: TRBV5-6; CDR3 DNA: TGTGCCAGCAGCTTGGTGAGCGGAGTGAGCACAGATACGCAGTATTTT; CDR3 protein: CASSLVSGVSTDTQYF
clone size: once; D gene: .; J gene: TRBJ2-7; V gene: TRBV5-1; CDR3 DNA: TGCGCCAGCAGCTTGGGGGTAAGGGGCTACGAGCAGTACTTC; CDR3 protein: CASSLGVRGYEQYF
clone size: .; D gene: .; J gene: TRBJ1-2; V gene: TRBV25-1; CDR3 DNA: TGTGCCAGCAGTGAACGCGATGGCTACACCTTC; CDR3 protein: CASSERDGYTF
clone size: .; D gene: .; J gene: TRBJ2-4; V gene: TRBV18; CDR3 DNA: TGTGCCAGCTCACCACTCAACCGGGATACTAGTGGGGTTCGAAAGTACTTC; CDR3 protein: CASSPLNRDTSGVRKYF
clone size: once; D gene: TRBD2; J gene: TRBJ2-1; V gene: TRBV12-5; CDR3 DNA: TGTGCTAGTGGGCCGGGGGGGGGAGCCTACAATGAGCAGTTCTTC; CDR3 protein: CASGPGGGAYNEQFF
clone size: .; D gene: TRBD2; J gene: TRBJ2-7; V gene: TRBV6-1; CDR3 DNA: TGTGCCAGCAGTGAAAGTAGCGGGAGAGCAAGGGAGCAGTACTTC; CDR3 protein: CASSESSGRAREQYF
clone size: .; D gene: .; J gene: TRBJ2-5; V gene: TRBV2; CDR3 DNA: TGTGCCAGCAGAGACGACCGGGACTTTAAGTACTTC; CDR3 protein: CASRDDRDFKYF
clone size: few; D gene: .; J gene: TRBJ1-1; V gene: TRBV11-3; CDR3 DNA: TGTGCCAGCGCCAGACAGGTGAACACTGAAGCTTTCTTT; CDR3 protein: CASARQVNTEAFF
clone size: .; D gene: TRBD1; J gene: TRBJ2-7; V gene: TRBV2; CDR3 DNA: TGTGCCAGCGACGCCCAGGGGGCTATCTCCTACGAGCAGTACTTC; CDR3 protein: CASDAQGAISYEQYF
clone size: once; D gene: TRBD2; J gene: TRBJ2-5; V gene: TRBV4-2; CDR3 DNA: TGTGCCAGCAGGCGGGAGCCCTATCTAGGGGAGACCCAGTACTTC; CDR3 protein: CASRREPYLGETQYF
clone size: .; D gene: .; J gene: TRBJ1-2; V gene: TRBV7-2; CDR3 DNA: TGTGCCAGCAGCTCCCCCTTACGGGAGTATGGCTACACCTTC; CDR3 protein: CASSSPLREYGYTF
clone size: .; D gene: TRBD2; J gene: TRBJ2-7; V gene: TRBV29-1; CDR3 DNA: TGCAGCGTTGGGGATTGGGCTAGCGGGGCCCCCGAGCAGTACTTC; CDR3 protein: CSVGDWASGAPEQYF
clone size: .; D gene: TRBD2; J gene: TRBJ2-3; V gene: TRBV24-1; CDR3 DNA: TGTGCCACCAGTGATCCACAGCGGGAGGGCCTTTTAGACACAGATACGCAGTATTTT; CDR3 protein: CATSDPQREGLLDTDTQYF
clone size: .; D gene: .; J gene: TRBJ1-3; V gene: TRBV12-5; CDR3 DNA: TGTGCTAGTGGTTTGGGAACCGCACTCTCTGGAAACACCATATATTTT; CDR3 protein: CASGLGTALSGNTIYF
clone size: .; D gene: .; J gene: TRBJ1-2; V gene: TRBV29-1; CDR3 DNA: TGCAGCGTTTCCGGCTTGACCGGGACTAACTATGGCTACACCTTC; CDR3 protein: CSVSGLTGTNYGYTF
clone size: .; D gene: TRBD2; J gene: TRBJ2-3; V gene: TRBV13; CDR3 DNA: TGTGCCAGCAGCTCTAGACTAGCGAGTGGGTCAGATACGCAGTATTTT; CDR3 protein: CASSSRLASGSDTQYF